The present T cell receptor (beta chain) was sequenced within a study of CD8+CD57+ T cells in acquired aplastic anemia. Study details: CD4+ and CD8+ cells, once sorted, gave DNA averaging 3.2 ug. Sequencing produced an average of about 10.8 million reads per healthy donor for CD4+ cells.

Per germline, CDR1 SNHLY and CDR2 FYNNEI. This CDR3 contains 16 residues. The J segment lost 0 bases and the V segment lost 5 bases, leaving 4 bases of the junction unmatched. Researchers used genomic DNA as the template to profile TCR beta VDJ and CDR3. TCRdb independently ran MiXCR on the reads; one entry per CDR3 protein. The sample yields some 210,000 distinct CDR3 sequences, under 65% seen once. About this clonotype: The antigen is unknown.

Study findings and constraints: Between patients and controls, around 27 CD8+ CDR3 sequences were found in common.

The chain uses TRBV2 and TRBJ1-6; 7 bases are a match to TRBD1. The receptor's source is a human donor in good health. What was sequenced was sorted CD4+, CD8+, or CD8+CD57+ T cells (not recorded which) from PBMCs. CDR3 nucleotides: TGTGCCAGCAGTAAAAGGGACAGCTCCTATAATTCACCCCTCCACTTT. Its translation: CASSKRDSSYNSPLHF.